This T cell receptor beta chain appears in the sequencing data of a study of T cell responses to AZD1222 COVID-19 vaccine. Study-level information: Second doses that came at about 4 or about 12 weeks were put together.

V was clipped by 2 bases and J by 3 bases, with 13 bases between them. The CDR3 extends over 15 amino acids. Germline values: CDR1 SNHLY, CDR2 FYNNEI. Study outcomes and limitations: Reportedly, nearly half of unique spike TCRs recognized epitopes outside B.1.351/B.1.1.7 mutations.

Profiled with immunoSEQ multiplex PCR; TCRdb holds only in-frame clones, not every one. The sample records 100,000 to 150,000 clones, around 88% being singletons. About this clone itself: What it binds is not known.

V is TRBV2 and J is TRBJ1-2; D is uncertain. The sequencing here drew on peripheral blood, taken on day 0 of AZD1222 vaccination. The clonotype comes from an adult in good health. CDR3 DNA: TGTGCCAGCAGTGAATTGTTGGGCACATACTATGGCTACACCTTC. Translation: CASSELLGTYYGYTF.